This TCR beta chain emerged from a study of PD-L1 blockade in urothelial cancer. Study at large: In the patient group, about 90% of the roughly 30 were males with bladder-origin urothelial cancer. Blood was subjected to analysis at 3 weeks (second dose) and 6 weeks following treatment start. Overall study findings and caveats: Pretreatment peripheral blood TCR clonality that fell below the median predicted better survival among the patients studied.

Generated by immunoSEQ multiplex PCR, the TCRdb table keeps only in-frame clones and is missing some. The sample shows 100,000 to 150,000 clones, about 83% of them seen only once. The V end lost 7 bases, the J end lost 6 bases, and 18 bases lay between the germline ends. Germline V gene data show CDR1 as LNHDA and CDR2 as SQIVND (reference sequence). The CDR3 spans 15 residues. The time point is: peripheral blood 6 weeks after treatment start. A total of 1 to 8 samples per patient were collected pretreatment and on-treatment. Turning to this clone: Its antigen is not known.

The sequence was collected from a man in his forties or fifties with urothelial cancer. The chain uses TRBV19 and TRBJ2-2, with D possibly TRBD2 on 6 matching bases. This specimen consisted of PBMCs, obtained around atezolizumab (anti-PD-L1) treatment. In DNA form, the CDR3 reads TGTGCCAGTACCGACACGGGGAGGCTGGCCGGGGAGCTGTTTTTT. This gives the protein CASTDTGRLAGELFF.